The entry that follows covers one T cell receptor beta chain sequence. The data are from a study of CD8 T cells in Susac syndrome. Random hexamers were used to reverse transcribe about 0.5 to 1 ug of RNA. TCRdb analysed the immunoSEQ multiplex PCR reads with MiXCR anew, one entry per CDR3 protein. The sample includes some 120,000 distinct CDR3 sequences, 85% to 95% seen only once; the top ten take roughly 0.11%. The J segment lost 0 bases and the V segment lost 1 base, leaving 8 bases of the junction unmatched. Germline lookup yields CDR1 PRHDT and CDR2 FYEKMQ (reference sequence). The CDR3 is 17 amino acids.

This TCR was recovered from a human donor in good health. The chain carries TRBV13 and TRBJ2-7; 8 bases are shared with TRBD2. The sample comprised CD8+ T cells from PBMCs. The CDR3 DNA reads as TGTGCCAGCAGCTTAGCCGCGGGGGGCAGAAGCTCCTACGAGCAGTACTTC. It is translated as CASSLAAGGRSSYEQYF.